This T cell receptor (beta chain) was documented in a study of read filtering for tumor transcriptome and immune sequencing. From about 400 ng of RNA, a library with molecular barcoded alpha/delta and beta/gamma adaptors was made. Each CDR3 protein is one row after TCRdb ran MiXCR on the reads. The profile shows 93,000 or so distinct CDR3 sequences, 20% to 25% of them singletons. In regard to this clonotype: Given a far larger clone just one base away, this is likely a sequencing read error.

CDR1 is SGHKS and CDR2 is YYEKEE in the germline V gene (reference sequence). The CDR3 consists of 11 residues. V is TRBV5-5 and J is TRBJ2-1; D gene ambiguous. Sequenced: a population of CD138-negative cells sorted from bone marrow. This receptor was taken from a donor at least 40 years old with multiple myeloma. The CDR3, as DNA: TGCGCCAGCAGCTTGGGATTCGAGCAGCTCTTC. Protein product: CASSLGFEQLF.